Below, one T cell receptor (beta chain) is given with its context. Arm-PCR of CDR3 regions and iRepertoire HTBI primers were the basis on which TCR beta libraries were built. TCRdb analysed the multiplex PCR reads with MiXCR anew, one entry per CDR3 protein. Here the sample spans 520,000 or so distinct CDR3 sequences, 12% being singletons. The data are from a study of regulatory T cells in long-lasting Graves disease. Sample time point: newly diagnosed GD, antithyroid drugs for less than 3 months. Construction of the TCR library relied on RNA isolated from PBMCs. V was cut by 0 bases and J by 7 bases, with 16 bases left in between. Germline values: CDR1 SGHVS, CDR2 FQNEAQ. This CDR3 is 16 amino acids long. The data were also submitted as part of a second study, on T cells in Graves' hyperthyroidism and ophthalmopathy. That investigation notes: The study defined stable Graves' hyperthyroidism as no ophthalmopathy progression within 18 months. Uncontrolled infection, other autoimmune disease, pregnancy or lactation led to exclusion. First-round RT-PCR targeting the TCR CDR3 was performed with the HTBI primer set. From stable hyperthyroidism, ophthalmopathy was separated by a 13 V-J model.

This rearrangement joins TRBV7-8 to TRBJ1-3; no definite D call. The input for sequencing was peripheral blood mononuclear cells (PBMCs), taken at new diagnosis, from a patient treated with antithyroid drugs. The TCR comes from a young woman with Graves disease. The CDR3 nucleotides read TGTGCCAGCAGCTTAGCGGGTCACGAGTATCAGAACACCATATATTTT. Translated, it gives CASSLAGHEYQNTIYF.